These 7 T cell receptor beta chains originate from one sample sequenced in a study of T cell changes during pregnancy in multiple sclerosis. Data came from immunoSEQ multiplex PCR; TCRdb stores just in-frame clones and leaves some out. The data show tens of thousands of clones, with 92% seen just once and around 0.56% held by the top ten. Specimen: CD4+ T cells from peripheral blood mononuclear cells, collected after pregnancy. The receptors were sampled from a female donor with multiple sclerosis, enrolled in a pregnancy study.

V gene TRBV5-1 combines with J gene TRBJ1-1; D gene unclear. The CDR3 loop spans 12 amino acids. Germline V lookup: CDR1 SGHRS, CDR2 YFSETQ. V lost 2 bases and J 5 bases, leaving 7 bases between the germline ends. CDR3 in DNA: TGCGCCAGCAGCTTTGGAGGAACTGAAGCTTTCTTT. It encodes CASSFGGTEAFF.

This clone was counted between two and nine times. The V and J genes are TRBV4-2 and TRBJ2-1, with 10 bases matching TRBD2. CDR1 LGHNA and CDR2 YNFKEQ come from the germline V gene. J was trimmed by 13 bases and V by 0 bases; bases with no gene match: 18. The CDR3 has 18 amino acids. This CDR3 reads CASSQERPEAGGHQRQFF. The CDR3 coding sequence is TGTGCCAGCAGCCAAGAGCGCCCAGAAGCGGGAGGGCACCAGCGACAGTTCTTC.

The chain joins TRBV7-6 to TRBJ2-5; 13 bases line up with TRBD2. This CDR3 contains 16 residues. Trimming at V came to 1 base and at J to 5 bases, leaving 4 bases not matched to a gene. Germline CDR1 SGHVS, CDR2 FNYEAQ. The CDR3 DNA reads TGTGCCAGCAGCTTAGGGACTAGCGGGAGCTGGGAGACCCAGTACTTC. Encoded protein: CASSLGTSGSWETQYF.

The chain combines TRBV25-1 with TRBJ1-1, with TRBD1 matching 9 bases. The ends lost 4 bases at V and 1 base at J; junction bases unmatched: 4. Germline CDR1 is MGHDK and CDR2 is SYGVNS. The length of the CDR3 is 15 residues. This CDR3 is CASSGTGGRNTEAFF. In nucleotides, the CDR3 is TGTGCCAGCAGTGGAACAGGGGGCAGGAACACTGAAGCTTTCTTT.

This sequence joins TRBV5-1 and TRBJ2-5; 14 bases are shared with TRBD2. CDR1 SGHRS and CDR2 YFSETQ come from the germline V gene. V was clipped by 0 bases and J by 3 bases; unmatched bases: 10. CDR3 length equals 19 residues. CDR3 DNA: TGCGCCAGCAGCTTGGGGCTCCTTCCGGGACTAGCGGGAGAAGAGACCCAGTACTTC. Translating it yields CASSLGLLPGLAGEETQYF. The full variable domain, rest sourced from reference TRBV5-1 and TRBJ2-5, is KAGVTQTPRYLIKTRGQQVTLSCSPISGHRSVSWYQQTPGQGLQFLFEYFSETQRNKGNFPGRFSGRQFSNSRSEMNVSTLELGDSALYLCASSLGLLPGLAGEETQYFGPGTRLLVL.

The J gene is TRBJ2-7, the V gene TRBV7-8, with TRBD1 identical over 11 bases. The CDR3 length is 19 residues. With V trimmed by 0 bases and J by 3 bases, 13 bases remained unmatched. Germline CDR1 SGHVS, CDR2 FQNEAQ. CDR3: CASSLARVWVGTGGYEQYF. In DNA, the CDR3 is TGTGCCAGCAGCTTAGCGCGGGTCTGGGTCGGGACAGGGGGCTACGAGCAGTACTTC.

The chain links TRBV7-2 to TRBJ2-1; TRBD2 matches 7 bases. V dropped 1 base and J dropped 9; count of bases not matched to a gene: 3. There are 13 residues in the CDR3. Looked up from germline, CDR1 is SGHTA and CDR2 is FQGNSA. In DNA form, the CDR3 reads TGTGCCAGCAGCTTAGTTGGGGAGGGTGAGCAGTTCTTC. Protein sequence: CASSLVGEGEQFF.